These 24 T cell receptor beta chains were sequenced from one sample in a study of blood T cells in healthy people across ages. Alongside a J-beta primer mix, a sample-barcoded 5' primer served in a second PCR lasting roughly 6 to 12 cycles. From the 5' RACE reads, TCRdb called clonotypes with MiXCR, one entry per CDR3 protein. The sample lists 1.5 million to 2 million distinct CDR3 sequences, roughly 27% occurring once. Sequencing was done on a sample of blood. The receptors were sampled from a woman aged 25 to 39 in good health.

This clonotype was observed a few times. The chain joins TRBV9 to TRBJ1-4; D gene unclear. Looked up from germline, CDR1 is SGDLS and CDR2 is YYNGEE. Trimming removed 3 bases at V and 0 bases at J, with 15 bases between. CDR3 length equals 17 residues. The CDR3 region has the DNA TGTGCCAGCAGCGGTCGAGTGGCAGATTCAACTAATGAAAAACTGTTTTTT. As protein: CASSGRVADSTNEKLFF.

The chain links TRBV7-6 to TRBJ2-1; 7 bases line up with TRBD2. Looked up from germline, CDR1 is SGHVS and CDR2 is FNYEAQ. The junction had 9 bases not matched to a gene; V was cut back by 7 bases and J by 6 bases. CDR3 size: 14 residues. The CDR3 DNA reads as TGTGCCAGCACCGTAGCGGGCGGGTGCAATGAGCAGTTCTTC. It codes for CASTVAGGCNEQFF.

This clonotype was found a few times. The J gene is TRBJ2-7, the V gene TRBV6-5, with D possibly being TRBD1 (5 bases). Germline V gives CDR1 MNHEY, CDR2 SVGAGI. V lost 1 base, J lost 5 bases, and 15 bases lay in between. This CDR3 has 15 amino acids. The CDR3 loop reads CASSYFGQGADEQYF. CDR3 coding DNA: TGTGCCAGCAGTTACTTCGGGCAGGGTGCTGACGAGCAGTACTTC.

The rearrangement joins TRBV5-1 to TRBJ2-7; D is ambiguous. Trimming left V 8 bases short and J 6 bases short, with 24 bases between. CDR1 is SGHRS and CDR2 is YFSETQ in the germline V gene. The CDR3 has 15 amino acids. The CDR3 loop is CASRYSGPSPGEQYF. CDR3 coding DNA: TGCGCCAGTCGATACTCCGGGCCTTCGCCGGGCGAGCAGTACTTC.

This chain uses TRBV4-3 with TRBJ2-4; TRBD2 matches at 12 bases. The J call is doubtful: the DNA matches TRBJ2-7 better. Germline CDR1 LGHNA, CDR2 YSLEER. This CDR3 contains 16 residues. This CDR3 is CASSQEASGRAGEQYF. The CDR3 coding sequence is TGCGCCAGCAGCCAAGAAGCTAGCGGGAGGGCGGGCGAGCAGTACTTC.

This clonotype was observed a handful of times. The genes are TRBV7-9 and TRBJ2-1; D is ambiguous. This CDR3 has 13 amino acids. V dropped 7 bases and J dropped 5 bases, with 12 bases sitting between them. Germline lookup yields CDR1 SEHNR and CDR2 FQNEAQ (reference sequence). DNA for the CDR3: TGTGCCAGCAATTGGGTACTGGACAATGAGCAGTTCTTC. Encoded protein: CASNWVLDNEQFF. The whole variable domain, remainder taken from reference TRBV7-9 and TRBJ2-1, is DTGVSQNPRHKITKRGQNVTFRCDPISEHNRLYWYRQTLGQGPEFLTYFQNEAQLEKSRLLSDRFSAERPKGSFSTLEIQRTEQGDSAMYLCASNWVLDNEQFFGPGTRLTVL.

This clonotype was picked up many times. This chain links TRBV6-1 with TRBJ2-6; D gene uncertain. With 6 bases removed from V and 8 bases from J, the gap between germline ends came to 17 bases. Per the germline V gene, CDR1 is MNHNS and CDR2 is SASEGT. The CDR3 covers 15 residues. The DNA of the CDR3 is TGTGCCAGCAGCAGAGGCCTGGTTGGATCCAACGTCCTGACTTTC. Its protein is CASSRGLVGSNVLTF.

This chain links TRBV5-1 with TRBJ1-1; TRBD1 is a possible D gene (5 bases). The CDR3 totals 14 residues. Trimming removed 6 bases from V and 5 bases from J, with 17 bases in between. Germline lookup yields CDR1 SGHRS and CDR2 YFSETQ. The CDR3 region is CASIRFSGGTEAFF. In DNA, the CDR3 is TGCGCCAGCATAAGATTCTCCGGGGGTACTGAAGCTTTCTTT.

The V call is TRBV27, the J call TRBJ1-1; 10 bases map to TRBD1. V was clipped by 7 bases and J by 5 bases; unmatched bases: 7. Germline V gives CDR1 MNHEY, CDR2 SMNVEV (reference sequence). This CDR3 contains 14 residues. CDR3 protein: CASTDRGLWTEAFF. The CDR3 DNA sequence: TGTGCCAGCACCGACAGGGGGCTGTGGACTGAAGCTTTCTTT.

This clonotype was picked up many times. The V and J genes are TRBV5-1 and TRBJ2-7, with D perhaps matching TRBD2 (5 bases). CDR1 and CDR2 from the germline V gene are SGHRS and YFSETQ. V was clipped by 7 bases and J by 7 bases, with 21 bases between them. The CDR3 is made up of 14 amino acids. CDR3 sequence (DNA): TGCGCCAGCTTACCTAGCCCCGGGATGAGTGAGCAGTACTTC. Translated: CASLPSPGMSEQYF.

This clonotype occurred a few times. The CDR3 here is CASSYQGIVLETQYF. DNA for the CDR3: TGTGCCAGCAGTTACCAGGGGATTGTTTTAGAGACCCAGTACTTC. The chain employs TRBV12-3 or TRBV12-4 and TRBJ2-5, with D perhaps matching TRBD1 (6 bases). The CDR3 runs to 15 residues. Trimming left V 4 bases short and J 4 bases short, with 16 bases between.

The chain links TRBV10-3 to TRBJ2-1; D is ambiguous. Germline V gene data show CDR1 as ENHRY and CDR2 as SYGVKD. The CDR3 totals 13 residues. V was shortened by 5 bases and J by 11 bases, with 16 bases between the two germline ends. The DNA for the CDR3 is TGTGCCATCAGTTTCGACATTTCCTACAAGCAGTTCTTC. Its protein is CAISFDISYKQFF.

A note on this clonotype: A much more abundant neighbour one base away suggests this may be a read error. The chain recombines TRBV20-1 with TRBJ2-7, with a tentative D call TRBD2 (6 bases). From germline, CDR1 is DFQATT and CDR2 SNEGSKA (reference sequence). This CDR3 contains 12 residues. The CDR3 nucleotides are TGCAGGGCTAGAGGGCGGGACTACGAGCAGTACTTC. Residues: CRARGRDYEQYF.

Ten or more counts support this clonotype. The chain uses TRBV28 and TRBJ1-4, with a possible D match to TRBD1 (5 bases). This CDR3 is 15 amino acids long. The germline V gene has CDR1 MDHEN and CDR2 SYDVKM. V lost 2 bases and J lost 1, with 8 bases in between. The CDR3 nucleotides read TGTGCCAGCAGTTTAGAGAGGGGAACTAATGAAAAACTGTTTTTT. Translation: CASSLERGTNEKLFF. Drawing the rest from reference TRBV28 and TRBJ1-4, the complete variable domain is DVKVTQSSRYLVKRTGEKVFLECVQDMDHENMFWYRQDPGLGLRLIYFSYDVKMKEKGDIPEGYSVSREKKERFSLILESASTNQTSMYLCASSLERGTNEKLFFGSGTQLSVL.

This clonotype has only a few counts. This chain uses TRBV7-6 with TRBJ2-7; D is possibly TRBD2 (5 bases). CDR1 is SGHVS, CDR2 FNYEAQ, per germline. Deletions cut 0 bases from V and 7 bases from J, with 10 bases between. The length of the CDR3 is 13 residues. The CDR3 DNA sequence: TGTGCCAGCAGCTTAGCGTTCGGGATGGAGCAGTACTTC. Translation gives CASSLAFGMEQYF. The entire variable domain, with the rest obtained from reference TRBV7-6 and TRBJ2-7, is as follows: GAGVSQSPRYKVTKRGQDVALRCDPISGHVSLYWYRQALGQGPEFLTYFNYEAQQDKSGLPNDRFSAERPEGSISTLTIQRTEQRDSAMYRCASSLAFGMEQYFGPGTRLTVT.

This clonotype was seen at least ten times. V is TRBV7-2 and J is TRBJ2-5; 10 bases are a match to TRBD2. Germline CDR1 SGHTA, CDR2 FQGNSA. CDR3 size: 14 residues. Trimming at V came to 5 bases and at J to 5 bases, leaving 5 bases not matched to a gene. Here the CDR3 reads CASSPSGRGETQYF. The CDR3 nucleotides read TGTGCCAGCAGCCCGAGCGGGAGGGGCGAGACCCAGTACTTC.

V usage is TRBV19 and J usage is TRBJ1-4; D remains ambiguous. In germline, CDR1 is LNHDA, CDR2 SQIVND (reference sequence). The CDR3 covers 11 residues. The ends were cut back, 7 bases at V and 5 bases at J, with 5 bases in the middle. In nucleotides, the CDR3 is TGTGCCAGTACCACAAATGAAAAACTGTTTTTT. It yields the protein CASTTNEKLFF.

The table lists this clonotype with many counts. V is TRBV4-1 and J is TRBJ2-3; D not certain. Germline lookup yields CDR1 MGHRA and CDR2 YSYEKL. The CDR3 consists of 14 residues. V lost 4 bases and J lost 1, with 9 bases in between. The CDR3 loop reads CASSPSPGTDTQYF. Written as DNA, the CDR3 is TGCGCCAGCAGCCCCTCCCCGGGCACAGATACGCAGTATTTT.

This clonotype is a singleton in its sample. As DNA, the CDR3 is TGCGCCAGCACCCTGACCGGTGAAAAACTGTTTTTT. This translates into CASTLTGEKLFF. The rearrangement joins TRBV5-1 to TRBJ1-4; D is undetermined. The V gene's germline CDR1 is SGHRS and CDR2 YFSETQ. V gave up 6 bases and J gave up 7 bases, with 10 bases separating them. The CDR3 covers 12 residues.

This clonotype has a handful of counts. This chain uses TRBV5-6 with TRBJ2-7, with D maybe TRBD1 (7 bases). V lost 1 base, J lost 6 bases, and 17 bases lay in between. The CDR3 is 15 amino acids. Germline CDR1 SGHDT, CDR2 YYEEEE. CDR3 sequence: CASSLFETGTFEQYF. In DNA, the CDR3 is TGTGCCAGCAGCTTGTTTGAGACAGGGACTTTCGAGCAGTACTTC. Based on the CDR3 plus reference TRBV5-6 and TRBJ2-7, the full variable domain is DAGVTQSPTHLIKTRGQQVTLRCSPKSGHDTVSWYQQALGQGPQFIFQYYEEEERQRGNFPDRFSGHQFPNYSSELNVNALLLGDSALYLCASSLFETGTFEQYFGPGTRLTVT.

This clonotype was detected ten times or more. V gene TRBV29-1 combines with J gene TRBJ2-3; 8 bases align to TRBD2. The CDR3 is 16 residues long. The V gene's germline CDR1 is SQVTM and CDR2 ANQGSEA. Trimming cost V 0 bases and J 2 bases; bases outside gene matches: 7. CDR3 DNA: TGCAGCGTTGAAGATCCCCAGCGGGGGCTCACAGATACGCAGTATTTT. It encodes CSVEDPQRGLTDTQYF.

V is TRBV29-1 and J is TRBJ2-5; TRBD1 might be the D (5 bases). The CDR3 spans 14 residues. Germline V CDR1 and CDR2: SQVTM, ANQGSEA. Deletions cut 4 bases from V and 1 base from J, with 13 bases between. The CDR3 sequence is CSVGWGRLQETQYF. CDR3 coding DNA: TGCAGCGTTGGTTGGGGCAGGCTCCAAGAGACCCAGTACTTC.

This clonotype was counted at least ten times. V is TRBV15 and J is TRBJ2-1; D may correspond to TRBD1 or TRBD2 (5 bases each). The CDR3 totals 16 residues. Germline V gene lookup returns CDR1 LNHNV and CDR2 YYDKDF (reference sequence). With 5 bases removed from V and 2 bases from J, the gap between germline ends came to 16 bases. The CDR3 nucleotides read TGTGCCACCAGCGTACGCCGGGGCGGAACCTACAATGAGCAGTTCTTC. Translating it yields CATSVRRGGTYNEQFF.

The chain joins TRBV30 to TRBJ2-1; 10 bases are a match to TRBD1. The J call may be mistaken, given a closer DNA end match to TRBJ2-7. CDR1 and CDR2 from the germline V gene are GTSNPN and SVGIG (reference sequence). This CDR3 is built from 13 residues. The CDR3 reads CAWKDRGLDEQYF. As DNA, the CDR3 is TGTGCCTGGAAAGACAGGGGGCTAGACGAGCAGTACTTC.